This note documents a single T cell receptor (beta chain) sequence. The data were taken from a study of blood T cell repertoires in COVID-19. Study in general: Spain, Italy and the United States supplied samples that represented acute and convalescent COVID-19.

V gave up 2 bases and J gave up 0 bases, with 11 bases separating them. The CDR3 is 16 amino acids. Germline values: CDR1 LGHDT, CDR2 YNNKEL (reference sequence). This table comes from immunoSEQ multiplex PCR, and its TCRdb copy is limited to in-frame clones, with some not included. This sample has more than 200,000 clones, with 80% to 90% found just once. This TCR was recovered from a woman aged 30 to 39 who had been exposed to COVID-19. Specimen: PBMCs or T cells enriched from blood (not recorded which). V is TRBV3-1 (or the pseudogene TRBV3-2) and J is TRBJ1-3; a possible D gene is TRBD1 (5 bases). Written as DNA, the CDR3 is TGTGCCAGCAGCCAACCAGGGCCTTTCTCTGGAAACACCATATATTTT. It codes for CASSQPGPFSGNTIYF.